Many counts were recorded for the clone carrying this T cell receptor beta chain. Its specificity is not known. The data were taken from a study of T cells in Graves' hyperthyroidism and ophthalmopathy. Study context: Peripheral blood was secured at the point of initial diagnosis, before any treatment.

Uncontrolled infection, other autoimmune disease, pregnancy or lactation led to exclusion. Regarding the study as a whole: Ophthalmopathy was predicted by the model a median of approximately 6 months ahead of onset.

This CDR3 is built from 15 residues. The germline V gene encodes CDR1 SGHAT and CDR2 FQNNGV. Trimming took off 5 bases at V and 2 bases at J, with 13 bases between the two ends. The TCR beta CDR3 regions underwent amplification using RNA transcripts as the source. In the first-round RT-PCR of the TCR CDR3, the HTBI primer set was used. TCRdb itself ran the multiplex PCR reads through MiXCR, one entry per CDR3 protein. The table includes 650,000 to 750,000 distinct CDR3 sequences, 12% to 15% detected once. The TCR comes from a woman in her late teens or twenties with Graves' hyperthyroidism. The sample consisted of blood. The chain employs TRBV11-2 and TRBJ2-1; a weak D match, TRBD2 (6 bases). Here the CDR3 DNA reads TGTGCCAGCAGCGTACCTAGCGCGACCTACAATGAGCAGTTCTTC. As protein: CASSVPSATYNEQFF.